The present T cell receptor (beta chain) was sequenced within a study of beta chain features in type 1 diabetes. Study at large: Comparable age, gender and cell yields were observed in patients relative to healthy donors.

This clone was found a few times. TCRB transcripts that were expressed got sequenced, as all of the isolated RNA had been reverse transcribed. Sequenced naive, central memory and regulatory T cell samples produced an average of approximately 3.8 million reads. The method was immunoSEQ multiplex PCR; TCRdb's version includes in-frame clones alone and lacks a portion of them. The table shows roughly 170,000 clones, with about 13% occurring only once. The sample taken for sequencing was central memory CD4+ T cells from blood. The clonotype originates from a woman between 18 and 29 years old in good health.

The CDR3 protein is CASSPIPGVPDTQYF. CDR3 in DNA: TGCGCCAGCAGCCCGATCCCGGGGGTCCCAGATACGCAGTATTTT. The chain has TRBV5-1 and TRBJ2-3, with a possible D match to TRBD2 (6 bases). CDR1 and CDR2 from the germline V gene are SGHRS and YFSETQ. Trimming pared 4 bases from V and 4 bases from J, leaving 16 bases between. This CDR3 contains 15 residues.